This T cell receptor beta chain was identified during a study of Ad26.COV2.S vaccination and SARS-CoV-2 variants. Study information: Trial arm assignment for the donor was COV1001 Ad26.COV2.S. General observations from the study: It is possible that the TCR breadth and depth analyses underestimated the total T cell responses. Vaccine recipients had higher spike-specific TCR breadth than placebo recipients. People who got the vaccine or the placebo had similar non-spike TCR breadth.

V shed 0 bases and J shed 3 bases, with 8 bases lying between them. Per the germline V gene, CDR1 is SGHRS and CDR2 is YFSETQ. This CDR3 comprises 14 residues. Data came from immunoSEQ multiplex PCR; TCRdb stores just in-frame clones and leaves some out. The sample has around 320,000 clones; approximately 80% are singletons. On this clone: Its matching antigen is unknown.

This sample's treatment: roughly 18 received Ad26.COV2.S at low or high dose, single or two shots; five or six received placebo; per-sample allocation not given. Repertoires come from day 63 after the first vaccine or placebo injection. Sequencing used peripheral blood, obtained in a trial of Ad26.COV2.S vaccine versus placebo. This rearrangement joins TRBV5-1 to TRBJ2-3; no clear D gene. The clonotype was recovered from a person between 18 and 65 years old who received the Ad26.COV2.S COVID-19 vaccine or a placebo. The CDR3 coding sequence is TGCGCCAGCAGCTTGGGGGCAGCTACAGATACGCAGTATTTT. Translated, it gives CASSLGAATDTQYF.